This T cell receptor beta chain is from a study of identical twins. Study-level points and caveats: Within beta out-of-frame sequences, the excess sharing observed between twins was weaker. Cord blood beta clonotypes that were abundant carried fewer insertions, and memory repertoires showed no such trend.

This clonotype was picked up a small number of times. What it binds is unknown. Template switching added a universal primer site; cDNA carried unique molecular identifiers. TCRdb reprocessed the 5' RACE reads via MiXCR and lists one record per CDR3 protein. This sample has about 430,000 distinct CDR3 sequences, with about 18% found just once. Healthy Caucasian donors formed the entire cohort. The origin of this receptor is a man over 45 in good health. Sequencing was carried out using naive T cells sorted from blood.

CDR3 loop: CASTLAGREQYF. The CDR3 region has the DNA TGTGCCAGCACCCTAGCAGGGCGGGAGCAGTACTTC. V gene TRBV2 combines with J gene TRBJ2-7; D may match TRBD1 or TRBD2 (5 bases each). The germline CDR1 and CDR2 sequences are SNHLY and FYNNEI. This CDR3 spans 12 amino acids. V was clipped by 7 bases and J by 7 bases, with 14 bases between them.